This T cell receptor (beta chain) originates from a study of blood T cell repertoires in COVID-19. Across the whole study: Researchers got acute and convalescent COVID-19 samples from the United States, Italy and Spain. Sample material is recorded as cDNA or gDNA derived from T cells, B-cell-depleted T cells, or PBMCs.

As originally analysed: Reference gene primer amplification in the assay estimated nucleated cell counts. TCRdb's copy holds only in-frame clones and misses some; the assay was immunoSEQ multiplex PCR. D and trimming were read from the DNA, whereas the V and J calls and clone size are those reported in that table. The sample consists of around 97,000 clones, 87% of them appearing once. This TCR was recovered from a human donor in a cohort sampled during active COVID-19. Material: peripheral blood.

CDR3 protein: CASRARGAPADTQYF. CDR3 DNA: TGTGCCAGCAGGGCCCGGGGGGCGCCAGCAGATACGCAGTATTTT. The chain combines TRBV27 with TRBJ2-3; perhaps TRBD2 as D (7 bases). V lost 6 bases, J lost 4 bases, and 17 bases lay in between. CDR1 MNHEY and CDR2 SMNVEV come from the germline V gene (reference sequence). The CDR3 contains 15 residues.